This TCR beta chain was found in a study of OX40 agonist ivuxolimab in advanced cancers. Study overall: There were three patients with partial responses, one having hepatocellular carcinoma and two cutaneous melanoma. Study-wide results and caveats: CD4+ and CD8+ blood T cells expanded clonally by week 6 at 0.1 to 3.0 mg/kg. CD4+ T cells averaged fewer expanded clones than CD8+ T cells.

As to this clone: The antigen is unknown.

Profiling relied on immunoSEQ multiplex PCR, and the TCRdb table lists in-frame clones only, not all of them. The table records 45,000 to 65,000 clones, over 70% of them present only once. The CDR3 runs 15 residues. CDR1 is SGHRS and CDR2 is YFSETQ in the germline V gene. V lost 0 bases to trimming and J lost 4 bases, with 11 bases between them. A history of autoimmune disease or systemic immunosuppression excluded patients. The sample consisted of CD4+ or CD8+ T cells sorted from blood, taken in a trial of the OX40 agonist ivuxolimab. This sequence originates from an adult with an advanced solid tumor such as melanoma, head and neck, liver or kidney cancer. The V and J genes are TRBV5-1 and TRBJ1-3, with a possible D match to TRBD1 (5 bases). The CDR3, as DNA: TGCGCCAGCAGCTTGGGGGACCAGCAAGGAAACACCATATATTTT. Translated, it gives CASSLGDQQGNTIYF.